This T cell receptor beta chain was sequenced during a study of human T cells and chemical hapten exposure. About the study: The study enrolled mostly female patients with alopecia areata, totalis or universalis.

CDR3 length: 13 amino acids. Germline-derived CDR1 and CDR2 are SNHLY and FYNNEI. Between the trimmed V and J ends, which lost 2 bases and 5 bases, there was a span of 6 bases. TCRdb re-called the RACE reads through MiXCR, storing one row per CDR3 protein. The sample consists of some 350,000 distinct CDR3 sequences, roughly 6% of them appearing once. Regarding time point: patch test 2, 6 weeks after DPC sensitization. Described treatment: therapeutic diphenylcyclopropenone sensitization with weekly scalp DPC. The sequencing here drew on whole blood, taken in connection with sensitization to the hapten diphenylcyclopropenone (DPC). This rearrangement joins TRBV2 to TRBJ2-2, with unresolved D. The TCR was taken from a woman aged 18-35 years with alopecia areata. Some clones in this sample may be carry-over from other donors' samples. The CDR3 loop reads CASSELQTGELFF. CDR3 DNA: TGTGCCAGCAGTGAACTTCAAACCGGGGAGCTGTTTTTT.